Below, one TCR beta chain is given with its context. Antigen specificity is unknown. Sequenced by immunoSEQ multiplex PCR; TCRdb stores in-frame clones only, minus some. The data hold about 2.2 million clones, with over 85% observed a single time. This record belongs to a study of shared clonotypes between healthy human individuals. The CDR3 is made up of 15 amino acids. Germline CDR1 is SEHNR and CDR2 is FQNEAQ (reference sequence). The V end lost 3 bases, the J end lost 0 bases, and 12 bases lay between the germline ends. Study-level findings and limits: Naive subsets typically showed greater estimated richness than memory subsets.

Cells designated naive CD8 were CD45RO-negative and were positively selected for CCR7, with terminally differentiated effector memory CD45RA+ cells excluded. What was sequenced was naive CD8+ T cells from PBMCs. V is TRBV7-9 and J is TRBJ2-7, with D possibly matching TRBD2 (5 bases). This receptor was identified in a man in his late teens or twenties in good health. Some clones in this sample may be carry-over from other donors' samples. CDR3 sequence (DNA): TGTGCCAGCAGCTTGGCTAGCCTCACCTCCTACGAGCAGTACTTC. It specifies CASSLASLTSYEQYF. Based on the CDR3 plus reference TRBV7-9 and TRBJ2-7, the full variable domain is DTGVSQNPRHKITKRGQNVTFRCDPISEHNRLYWYRQTLGQGPEFLTYFQNEAQLEKSRLLSDRFSAERPKGSFSTLEIQRTEQGDSAMYLCASSLASLTSYEQYFGPGTRLTVT.